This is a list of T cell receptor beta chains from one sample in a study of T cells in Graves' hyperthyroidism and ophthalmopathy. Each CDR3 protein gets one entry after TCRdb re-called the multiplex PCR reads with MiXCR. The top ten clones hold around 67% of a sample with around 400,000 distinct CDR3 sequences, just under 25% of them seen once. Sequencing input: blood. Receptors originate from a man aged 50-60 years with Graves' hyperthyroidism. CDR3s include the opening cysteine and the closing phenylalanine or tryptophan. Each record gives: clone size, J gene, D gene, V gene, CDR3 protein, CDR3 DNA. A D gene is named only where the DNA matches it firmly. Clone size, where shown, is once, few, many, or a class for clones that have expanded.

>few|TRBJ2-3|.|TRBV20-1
CSARTARGDTQYF
TGCAGTGCTAGAACGGCCCGAGGAGATACGCAGTATTTT
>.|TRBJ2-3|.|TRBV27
CTSRLEFSTDTQYF
TGTACCAGCAGACTAGAATTCTCCACAGATACGCAGTATTTT
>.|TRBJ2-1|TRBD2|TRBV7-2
CASSSGLAVVDEQFF
TGTGCCAGCAGCTCGGGACTAGCGGTGGTGGATGAGCAGTTCTTC
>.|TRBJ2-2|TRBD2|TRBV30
CARELAGGRTGELFF
TGTGCCCGGGAACTAGCGGGAGGAAGGACCGGGGAGCTGTTTTTT
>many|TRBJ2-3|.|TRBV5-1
CASSPFGDTDTQYF
TGCGCCAGCAGCCCCTTTGGGGACACAGATACGCAGTATTTT
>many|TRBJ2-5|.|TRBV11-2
CASTPGETQYF
TGTGCCAGCACTCCTGGGGAGACCCAGTACTTC
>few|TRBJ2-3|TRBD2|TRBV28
CASSSSKAGGQDTQYF
TGTGCCAGCAGTTCATCTAAAGCGGGAGGCCAAGATACGCAGTATTTT
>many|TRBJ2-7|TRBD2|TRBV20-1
CSASRGSGEYEQYF
TGCAGTGCCTCTAGGGGCAGCGGGGAGTACGAGCAGTACTTC
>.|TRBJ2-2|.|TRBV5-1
CASSFQGNTGELFF
TGCGCCAGCAGCTTCCAGGGAAACACCGGGGAGCTGTTTTTT
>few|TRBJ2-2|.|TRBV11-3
CASIIGNTGELFF
TGTGCCAGCATCATTGGGAACACCGGGGAGCTGTTTTTT
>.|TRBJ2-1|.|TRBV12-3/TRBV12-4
CASSQLAINEQFF
TGTGCCAGCAGCCAACTAGCTATCAATGAGCAGTTCTTC
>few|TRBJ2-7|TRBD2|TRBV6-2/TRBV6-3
CASSYSQAGGGTRQYF
TGTGCCAGCAGTTACTCGCAAGCGGGAGGGGGTACGCGGCAGTACTTC
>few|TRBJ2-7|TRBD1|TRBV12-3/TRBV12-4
CASSLLQGGPYEQYF
TGTGCCAGCAGTTTACTACAGGGGGGACCCTACGAGCAGTACTTC
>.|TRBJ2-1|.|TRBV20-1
CSARDLVGEVGYNEQFF
TGCAGTGCTAGAGATCTCGTGGGAGAAGTGGGATACAATGAGCAGTTCTTC
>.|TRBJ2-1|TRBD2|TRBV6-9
CASSYAGTSGINEQFF
TGTGCCAGCAGTTACGCTGGGACTAGCGGGATAAATGAGCAGTTCTTC
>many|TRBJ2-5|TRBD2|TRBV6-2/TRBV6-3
CASSYSILAGERETQYF
TGTGCCAGCAGTTACTCGATACTAGCGGGAGAGCGGGAGACCCAGTACTTC
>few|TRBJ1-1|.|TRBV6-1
CASSEEEAFF
TGTGCCAGCAGTGAAGAGGAAGCTTTCTTT
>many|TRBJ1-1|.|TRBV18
CASSPVENEAFF
TGTGCCAGCTCACCGGTGGAGAATGAAGCTTTCTTT
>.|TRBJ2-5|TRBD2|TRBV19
CASSIGGMGETQYF
TGTGCCAGTAGTATCGGGGGGATGGGAGAGACCCAGTACTTC
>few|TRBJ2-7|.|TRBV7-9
CASSLATRGHEQYF
TGTGCCAGCAGCTTAGCTACTAGGGGACACGAGCAGTACTTC
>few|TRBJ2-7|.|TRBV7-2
CASSPVGTTRYEQYF
TGTGCCAGCTCACCAGTTGGGACAACCCGCTACGAGCAGTACTTC
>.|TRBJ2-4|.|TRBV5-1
CASSLEWGAKNIQYF
TGCGCCAGCAGCTTGGAATGGGGCGCCAAAAACATTCAGTACTTC